Presented here are 32 T cell receptor beta chains from one specimen sequenced in a study of cytomegalovirus exposure and HLA in healthy donors. Assay: immunoSEQ multiplex PCR; the TCRdb copy retains only in-frame clones and omits some. The table has roughly 120,000 clones, 85% to 95% seen once. Material for sequencing was PBMCs. Source of these receptors: a woman aged 18-29 years in good health and CMV-seronegative.

The chain recombines TRBV30 with TRBJ1-5; a possible D gene is TRBD1 (5 bases). In germline, CDR1 is GTSNPN, CDR2 SVGIG (reference sequence). The CDR3 totals 14 residues. Trimming removed 2 bases from V and 6 bases from J, with 14 bases in between. The CDR3 DNA reads as TGTGCCTGGAGTTGGGAGGGACGTTCTCAGCCCCAGCATTTT. It specifies CAWSWEGRSQPQHF.

The chain uses TRBV5-6 and TRBJ2-5, with 7 bases identical to TRBD1. Germline V CDR1 and CDR2: SGHDT, YYEEEE. The J segment lost 5 bases and the V segment lost 0 bases, leaving 7 bases of the junction unmatched. The CDR3 spans 15 residues. The CDR3 coding sequence is TGTGCCAGCAGCTTGGCAGACAGGGTTTTGGAGACCCAGTACTTC. It yields the protein CASSLADRVLETQYF.

The chain uses TRBV27 and TRBJ2-3, with D possibly being TRBD2 (6 bases). Trimming removed 5 bases from V and 4 bases from J, with 16 bases in between. CDR1 is MNHEY, CDR2 SMNVEV, per germline (reference sequence). This CDR3 contains 15 residues. The CDR3 loop reads CASSLSRGLADTQYF. CDR3 sequence (DNA): TGTGCCAGCAGTCTCTCGCGGGGTCTAGCAGATACGCAGTATTTT.

The chain uses TRBV27 and TRBJ2-5; the match to TRBD1 covers 10 bases. The CDR3 extends over 17 amino acids. Trimming at V came to 0 bases and at J to 4 bases, leaving 8 bases not matched to a gene. Germline V gene lookup returns CDR1 MNHEY and CDR2 SMNVEV (reference sequence). The CDR3 sequence: CASSLSLGQGLVETQYF. The DNA for the CDR3 is TGTGCCAGCAGTTTATCCCTGGGACAGGGGTTGGTAGAGACCCAGTACTTC.

This clone showed up just once. The chain joins TRBV11-2 to TRBJ2-1, with a possible D match to TRBD2 (6 bases). The CDR3 extends over 17 amino acids. Trimming stripped 1 base from V and 4 bases from J, with 17 bases between. Germline CDR1 SGHAT, CDR2 FQNNGV. As DNA, the CDR3 is TGTGCCAGCAGCTTAGGGTTCCCGCGGGGAGCTTACAATGAGCAGTTCTTC. The encoded protein is CASSLGFPRGAYNEQFF.

The gene calls are TRBV4-2 and TRBJ2-1, with 8 bases lining up with TRBD2. Germline trimming cut 5 bases from V and 8 bases from J; bases unmatched to any gene: 17. CDR3 length: 17 amino acids. Germline CDR1 is LGHNA and CDR2 is YNFKEQ. The CDR3 nucleotides read TGTGCCAGCAGCACGCGTACCGGGACACCGGGGGGGGATGAGCAGTTCTTC. Encoded protein: CASSTRTGTPGGDEQFF.

A single count supports this clone. The chain uses TRBV6-1 and TRBJ1-2; the D is unclear. Germline V CDR1 and CDR2: MNHNS, SASEGT. The CDR3 covers 14 residues. V dropped 4 bases and J dropped 2 bases, with 11 bases sitting between them. DNA for the CDR3: TGTGCCAGCAGTGCGGACGGGAGGAACTATGGCTACACCTTC. As protein: CASSADGRNYGYTF.

This rearrangement joins TRBV9 to TRBJ2-7; 7 positions agree with TRBD2. Germline-derived CDR1 and CDR2 are SGDLS and YYNGEE. CDR3 length: 14 amino acids. The trim removed 7 bases at V and 3 bases at J, leaving 10 bases unmatched. CDR3 in DNA: TGTGCCAGCGGGGGAAGCCGGGGGGACTACGAGCAGTACTTC. Translated, it gives CASGGSRGDYEQYF.

The chain uses TRBV2 and TRBJ2-1; tentatively, D is TRBD1 (6 bases). V lost 4 bases, J lost 4 bases, and 11 bases lay in between. This CDR3 is 14 amino acids long. The germline gives CDR1 SNHLY, CDR2 FYNNEI. The CDR3 protein is CASSGGGPYNEQFF. CDR3 in DNA: TGTGCCAGCAGTGGAGGGGGACCTTACAATGAGCAGTTCTTC.

This chain connects TRBV27 to TRBJ2-7; D gene uncertain. The germline gives CDR1 MNHEY, CDR2 SMNVEV (reference sequence). Trimming pared 3 bases from V and 4 bases from J, leaving 10 bases between. The CDR3 spans 13 residues. CDR3 amino acids: CASSFRNGYEQYF. In nucleotides, the CDR3 is TGTGCCAGCAGTTTCAGGAATGGATACGAGCAGTACTTC.

This clone was observed a single time. CDR3 nucleotide sequence: TGTGCCTGGAGTGTACTTAGGACACTAACTGCAACTAATGAAAAACTGTTTTTT. It codes for CAWSVLRTLTATNEKLFF. This chain connects TRBV30 to TRBJ1-4, with TRBD1 as a possible D gene (5 bases). Germline V gene lookup returns CDR1 GTSNPN and CDR2 SVGIG (reference sequence). This CDR3 is 18 amino acids long. V shed 0 bases and J shed 0 bases, with 17 bases lying between them.

The chain uses TRBV2 and TRBJ2-7; tentatively, D is TRBD2 (5 bases). The V and J ends lost 5 bases and 3 bases respectively, with 11 bases between them. Per the germline V gene, CDR1 is SNHLY and CDR2 is FYNNEI. The CDR3 is 13 amino acids. CDR3 in DNA: TGTGCCAGCAGTTTCGGACTGAACTACGAGCAGTACTTC. Its translation is CASSFGLNYEQYF.

The chain is built from TRBV5-1 and TRBJ2-1; 10 nucleotides agree with TRBD2. Looked up from germline, CDR1 is SGHRS and CDR2 is YFSETQ. V trimming: 1 base; J trimming: 9 bases; junction bases outside the gene matches: 7. The CDR3 sequence is 15 residues long. The CDR3 loop reads CASSLQTSGTAEQFF. CDR3 DNA: TGCGCCAGCAGCTTGCAAACTAGCGGGACGGCTGAGCAGTTCTTC.

This clone showed up just a few times. The J gene is TRBJ2-7, the V gene TRBV5-6; D perhaps matches TRBD1 (5 bases). Per germline, CDR1 SGHDT and CDR2 YYEEEE. The CDR3 length is 13 residues. The V gene lost 0 bases and the J gene lost 2 bases, with 6 bases spanning the gap. Here the CDR3 DNA reads TGTGCCAGCAGCTTGGCCAGGGCCTACGAGCAGTACTTC. This gives the protein CASSLARAYEQYF.

This clone was observed once. V gene TRBV5-8 combines with J gene TRBJ2-7, with D perhaps TRBD1 (5 bases). This CDR3 has 14 residues. With 5 bases removed from V and 4 bases from J, the gap between germline ends came to 16 bases. Germline CDR1 reads SGHTS; CDR2 reads YDEGEE. CDR3 coding DNA: TGTGCCAGCAGACGGACACTTCAAACTTACGAGCAGTACTTC. This gives the protein CASRRTLQTYEQYF.

This chain links TRBV18 with TRBJ1-1; 9 nucleotides align to TRBD1. The CDR3 covers 13 residues. Germline-derived CDR1 and CDR2 are KGHSH and LQKENI. V shed 4 bases and J 3 bases; nucleotides not matched to a gene: 0. The CDR3 coding sequence is TGTGCCAGCTCACGGACAGGGGACACTGAAGCTTTCTTT. The encoded protein is CASSRTGDTEAFF. The full variable domain, rest sourced from reference TRBV18 and TRBJ1-1, is NAGVMQNPRHLVRRRGQEARLRCSPMKGHSHVYWYRQLPEEGLKFMVYLQKENIIDESGMPKERFSAEFPKEGPSILRIQQVVRGDSAAYFCASSRTGDTEAFFGQGTRLTVV.

V is TRBV30 and J is TRBJ1-1; 10 bases agree with TRBD1. Trimming cost V 4 bases and J 3 bases; bases outside gene matches: 11. The CDR3 consists of 16 residues. Germline V CDR1 and CDR2: GTSNPN, SVGIG (reference sequence). This CDR3 reads CAWKGIPGTGDTEAFF. The CDR3 coding sequence is TGTGCCTGGAAGGGGATCCCCGGGACAGGGGACACTGAAGCTTTCTTT.

The chain combines TRBV9 with TRBJ2-2, with TRBD1 as a possible D gene (5 bases). This CDR3 contains 14 residues. The V and J ends lost 3 bases and 2 bases respectively, with 8 bases between them. Looked up from germline, CDR1 is SGDLS and CDR2 is YYNGEE. The CDR3 reads CASSGGLNTGELFF. As DNA, the CDR3 is TGTGCCAGCAGCGGGGGCCTTAACACCGGGGAGCTGTTTTTT.

The rearrangement links TRBV5-5 to TRBJ2-5; D call uncertain. Trimming took 0 bases from V and 7 from J, leaving 10 bases between them. The CDR3 is 13 residues long. CDR1 is SGHKS and CDR2 is YYEKEE in the germline V gene (reference sequence). The CDR3 nucleotides are TGTGCCAGCAGCTTGGGACTCCTCGGGACCCAGTACTTC. It is translated as CASSLGLLGTQYF.

The V call is TRBV21-1, the J call TRBJ2-7; the table gives TRBD2 as D, unverified against the DNA. TRBV21-1 is designated a pseudogene. The CDR3 totals 14 residues. Here the CDR3 reads CASSTLAGVVEQYF. CDR3 nucleotide sequence: TGTGCCAGCAGTACCCTAGCGGGAGTCGTCGAGCAGTACTTC.

This chain connects TRBV2 to TRBJ2-4, with 7 nucleotides matching TRBD2. This CDR3 comprises 15 residues. Trimming removed 6 bases from V and 2 bases from J; junction bases left unmatched: 7. Germline lookup yields CDR1 SNHLY and CDR2 FYNNEI. The CDR3 sequence is CASSGRELSKNIQYF. CDR3 DNA sequence: TGTGCCAGCAGCGGGCGGGAGTTGTCCAAAAACATTCAGTACTTC.

The chain links TRBV30 to TRBJ1-2; no clear D. The length of the CDR3 is 14 residues. The V end lost 0 bases, the J end lost 4 bases, and 12 bases lay between the germline ends. From germline, CDR1 is GTSNPN and CDR2 SVGIG (reference sequence). The CDR3 coding sequence is TGTGCCTGGAGTGTAAATGCGGGCCGCTATGGCTACACCTTC. Protein: CAWSVNAGRYGYTF.

This clone was observed a handful of times. The chain links TRBV5-1 to TRBJ2-7, with 9 positions matching TRBD1. The length of the CDR3 is 16 residues. The germline V gene has CDR1 SGHRS and CDR2 YFSETQ. Trimming took 3 bases from V and 2 from J; bases not matched to a gene: 9. The CDR3 is CASSWDRATVTYEQYF. The CDR3 coding sequence is TGCGCCAGCAGCTGGGACAGGGCAACTGTCACCTACGAGCAGTACTTC.

This chain uses TRBV19 with TRBJ1-5; 9 nucleotides line up with TRBD1. Per germline, CDR1 LNHDA and CDR2 SQIVND (reference sequence). The CDR3 loop spans 18 amino acids. V gave up 4 bases and J gave up 1 base; unmatched junction bases: 11. Written as DNA, the CDR3 is TGTGCCAGTAGTACCGGGACAGGGTGGGTGGCGAGCAATCAGCCCCAGCATTTT. Protein: CASSTGTGWVASNQPQHF.

Only one count was recorded for this clone. The V gene is TRBV2, the J gene TRBJ1-4; TRBD1 is a possible D gene (5 bases). The CDR3 consists of 14 residues. CDR1 and CDR2 from the germline V gene are SNHLY and FYNNEI. V was shortened by 4 bases and J by 4 bases, with 10 bases between the two germline ends. This chain's CDR3 is CASSARQSNEKLFF. CDR3 DNA: TGTGCCAGCAGTGCGCGACAGAGTAATGAAAAACTGTTTTTT.

CDR3 DNA sequence: TGCGCCAGCAGGGTGGGGCTCGAAGGCTACACCTTC. The encoded protein is CASRVGLEGYTF. J is TRBJ1-2 and V is TRBV10-2, with a possible D match to TRBD1 (5 bases). The CDR3 totals 12 residues. The ends were cut back, 6 bases at V and 8 bases at J, with 13 bases in the middle. Germline CDR1 reads WSHSY; CDR2 reads SAAADI.

The V gene is TRBV5-1, the J gene TRBJ2-3; the D gene is possibly TRBD1 (6 bases). The V end lost 0 bases, the J end lost 2 bases, and 10 bases lay between the germline ends. There are 15 residues in the CDR3. Germline V gene lookup returns CDR1 SGHRS and CDR2 YFSETQ. CDR3 loop: CASSLVGQLTDTQYF. CDR3 in DNA: TGCGCCAGCAGCTTGGTAGGACAGCTCACAGATACGCAGTATTTT.

This rearrangement joins TRBV28 to TRBJ2-5, with 8 bases aligning to TRBD1. The trim removed 7 bases at V and 4 bases at J, leaving 11 bases unmatched. The CDR3 has 15 residues. CDR1 and CDR2 from the germline V gene are MDHEN and SYDVKM. The CDR3 sequence is CASKGPGQGRETQYF. The CDR3 nucleotides are TGTGCCAGCAAGGGCCCTGGACAGGGTAGAGAGACCCAGTACTTC.

V usage is TRBV7-6 and J usage is TRBJ2-1, with D perhaps matching TRBD2 (5 bases). Germline values: CDR1 SGHVS, CDR2 FNYEAQ. The V gene lost 1 base and the J gene lost 0 bases, with 10 bases spanning the gap. This CDR3 region has 16 residues. CDR3 in amino acids: CASSLGEGLSYNEQFF. CDR3 DNA: TGTGCCAGCAGCTTAGGAGAGGGCCTCTCCTACAATGAGCAGTTCTTC.

The chain combines TRBV5-6 with TRBJ2-7; tentative D call: TRBD1 (6 bases). The CDR3 totals 16 residues. The V and J ends lost 4 bases and 2 bases respectively, with 19 bases between them. Germline CDR1 and CDR2: SGHDT and YYEEEE. In DNA form, the CDR3 reads TGTGCCAGCAGCGGGACGGACAGAACATTTCCCTACGAGCAGTACTTC. As protein: CASSGTDRTFPYEQYF.

The rearrangement uses TRBV5-5 and TRBJ2-3, with a tentative D call TRBD1 (6 bases). This CDR3 contains 15 residues. Germline loops: CDR1 SGHKS, CDR2 YYEKEE (reference sequence). The ends were cut back, 4 bases at V and 3 bases at J, with 15 bases in the middle. For the CDR3, the DNA is TGTGCCAGCAGCAACGACAGGCAAGCAACAGATACGCAGTATTTT. Translating gives CASSNDRQATDTQYF.

The V and J genes are TRBV10-3 and TRBJ2-2, with 7 bases aligning to TRBD2. Germline CDR1 is ENHRY and CDR2 is SYGVKD. The CDR3 runs 13 residues. V lost 10 bases, J lost 6 bases, and 8 bases stayed unmatched. CDR3 coding DNA: TGTGCCACCCGAGGGGCGGGGGCCGGGGAGCTGTTTTTT. Protein: CATRGAGAGELFF.